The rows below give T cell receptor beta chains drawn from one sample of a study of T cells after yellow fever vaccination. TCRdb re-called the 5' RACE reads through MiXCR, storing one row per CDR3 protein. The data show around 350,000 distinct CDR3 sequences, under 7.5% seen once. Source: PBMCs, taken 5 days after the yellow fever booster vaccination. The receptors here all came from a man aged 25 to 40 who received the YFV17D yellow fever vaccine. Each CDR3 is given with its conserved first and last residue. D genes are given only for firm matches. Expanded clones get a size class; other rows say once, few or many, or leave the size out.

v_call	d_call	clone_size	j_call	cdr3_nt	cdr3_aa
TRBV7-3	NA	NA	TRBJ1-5	TGTGCCAGCAGCTTAGATGGTGATGCGCCCCAGCATTTT	CASSLDGDAPQHF
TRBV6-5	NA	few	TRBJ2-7	TGTGCCAGCAGTTCCACCCAGGGCTGGGAGCAGTACTTC	CASSSTQGWEQYF
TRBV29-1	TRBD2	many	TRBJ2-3	TGCAGCGTGGTGGGACTAGCGGGGCCCACAGATACGCAGTATTTT	CSVVGLAGPTDTQYF
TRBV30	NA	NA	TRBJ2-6	TGTGCCTGGAGGGGGACCACATACGTCGGGGCCAACGTCCTGACTTTC	CAWRGTTYVGANVLTF
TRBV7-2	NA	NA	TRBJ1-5	TGTGCCAGCAGCTTAGCTCGGCATCAGCCCCAGCATTTT	CASSLARHQPQHF
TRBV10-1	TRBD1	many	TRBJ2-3	TGCGCCAGCAGACCGACAGGGAATCCCCTATGTGCGTATTTT	CASRPTGNPLCAYF
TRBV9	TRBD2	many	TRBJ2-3	TGTGCCAGCAGCGTAGGGGGAGGGCCTGGGACAGATACGCAGTATTTT	CASSVGGGPGTDTQYF
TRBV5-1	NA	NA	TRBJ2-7	TGCGCCAGCAGCAGGGGTACGGCTACCTCCGACGAGCAGTACTTC	CASSRGTATSDEQYF
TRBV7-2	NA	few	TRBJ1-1	TGTGCCAGCAGCTTAGCGCTCGGTGGTTTGGGGACTGAAGCTTTCTTT	CASSLALGGLGTEAFF
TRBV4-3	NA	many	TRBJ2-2	TGCGCCAGCAGCCAAGATATAGGGGCCACCGGGGAGCTGTTTTTT	CASSQDIGATGELFF
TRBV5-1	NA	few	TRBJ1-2	TGCGCCAGCAGCTTGGCACAGGAGGTCTATGGCTACACCTTC	CASSLAQEVYGYTF
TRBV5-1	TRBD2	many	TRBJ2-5	TGCGCCAGCAGCGTTGGACTAGCGGGACCCCTACAAGAGACCCAGTACTTC	CASSVGLAGPLQETQYF
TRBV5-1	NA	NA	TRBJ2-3	TGCGCCAGCAGCTTGGGTCGACAGAACACAGATACGCAGTATTTT	CASSLGRQNTDTQYF
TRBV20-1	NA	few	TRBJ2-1	TGCAGTGCTGGGGGGAGCTCATTTCATGGGGAGCAGTTCTTC	CSAGGSSFHGEQFF
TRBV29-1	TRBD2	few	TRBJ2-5	TGCAGCGTTATAACTGGGGGGGGAGAGACCCAGTACTTC	CSVITGGGETQYF
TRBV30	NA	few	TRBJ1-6	TGTGCCTGGAGTGTACGATCGAGCGGACAGTCCGACAAATCCCTCCACTTT	CAWSVRSSGQSDKSLHF
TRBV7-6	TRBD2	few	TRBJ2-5	TGTGCCAGCAGCTGGCGGGAGGTGGAGACCCAGTACTTC	CASSWREVETQYF
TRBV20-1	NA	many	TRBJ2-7	TGCAGTGCTATGACTAGAGCTGGATACGAGCAGTACTTC	CSAMTRAGYEQYF
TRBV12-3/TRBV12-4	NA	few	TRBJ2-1	TGTGCCAGCAGTGCCAGCTACAATGAGCAGTTCTTC	CASSASYNEQFF
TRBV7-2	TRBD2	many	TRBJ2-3	TGTGCCAGCAGCTTAGCTGGGACTAGCGGGACCCCAGATACGCAGTATTTT	CASSLAGTSGTPDTQYF
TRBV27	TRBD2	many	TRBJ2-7	TGTGCCAGCAGCGGGGGACTAGCGGGAGGACCAAAATGG	CASSGGLAGGPKW
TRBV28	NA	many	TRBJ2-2	TGTGCCAGCAGCCTTGGGGGCTGGGAGCTGTTTTTT	CASSLGGWELFF
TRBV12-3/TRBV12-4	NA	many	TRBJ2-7	TGTGCCAGCAGCCCTCTAGCATCGGGCGAGCAGTACTTC	CASSPLASGEQYF
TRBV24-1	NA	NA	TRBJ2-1	TGTGCCACCAGTGCAGGGGGGTCCCACAATGAGCAGTTCTTC	CATSAGGSHNEQFF
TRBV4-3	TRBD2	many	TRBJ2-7	TGCGCCAGCAGCCAAGCGCTGGGACTAGCCAGCCAGCAGTACTTC	CASSQALGLASQQYF
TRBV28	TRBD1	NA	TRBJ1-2	TGTGCCAGCAGACCCGGTTCGGGGACAGGGGGTGGCTACACCTTC	CASRPGSGTGGGYTF
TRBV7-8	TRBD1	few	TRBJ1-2	TGTGCCAGCAGCCTAGAGTCGGGGACAGGGGCTGGCTACACCTTC	CASSLESGTGAGYTF
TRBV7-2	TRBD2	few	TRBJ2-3	TGTGCCAGCAGCGTCGATAGCGGGAGCGGTACAGATACGCAGTATTTT	CASSVDSGSGTDTQYF
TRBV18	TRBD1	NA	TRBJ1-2	TGTGCCAGCTCACCGACAGGGAATCATGGCTACACCTTC	CASSPTGNHGYTF
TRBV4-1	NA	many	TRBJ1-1	TGCGCCAGCAGCCCAGGACAGCCGAACACTGAAGCTTTCTTT	CASSPGQPNTEAFF
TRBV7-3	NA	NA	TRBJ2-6	TGTGCCAGCAGCGAGACACCCGGGGCCAACGTCCTGACTTTC	CASSETPGANVLTF
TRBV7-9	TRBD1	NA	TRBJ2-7	TGTGCCAGGAGCCCTGGACCCGGGACAGGTTCATCCTACGAGCAGTACTTC	CARSPGPGTGSSYEQYF
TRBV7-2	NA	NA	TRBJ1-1	TGTGCCAGCAGCTTCCAGGCCCTGCAGGGCACTGAAGCTTTCTTT	CASSFQALQGTEAFF
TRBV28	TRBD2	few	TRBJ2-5	TGTGCCAGCCGGGTAGCGGGAGAGGAGACCCAGTACTTC	CASRVAGEETQYF